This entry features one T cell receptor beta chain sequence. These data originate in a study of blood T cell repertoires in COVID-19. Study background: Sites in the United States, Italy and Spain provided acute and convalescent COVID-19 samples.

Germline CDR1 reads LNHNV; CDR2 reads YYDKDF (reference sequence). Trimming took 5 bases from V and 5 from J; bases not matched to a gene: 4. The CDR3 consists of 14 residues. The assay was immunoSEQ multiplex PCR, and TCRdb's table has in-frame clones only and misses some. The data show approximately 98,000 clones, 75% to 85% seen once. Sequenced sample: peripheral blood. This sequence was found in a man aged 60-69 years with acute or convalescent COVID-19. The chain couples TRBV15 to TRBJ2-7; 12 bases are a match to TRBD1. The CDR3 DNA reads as TGTGCCACCAGCTTGGGGACAGGGGGCAACGAGCAGTACTTC. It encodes CATSLGTGGNEQYF. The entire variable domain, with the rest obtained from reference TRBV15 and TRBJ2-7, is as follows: DAMVIQNPRYQVTQFGKPVTLSCSQTLNHNVMYWYQQKSSQAPKLLFHYYDKDFNNEADTPDNFQSRRPNTSFCFLDIRSPGLGDTAMYLCATSLGTGGNEQYFGPGTRLTVT.